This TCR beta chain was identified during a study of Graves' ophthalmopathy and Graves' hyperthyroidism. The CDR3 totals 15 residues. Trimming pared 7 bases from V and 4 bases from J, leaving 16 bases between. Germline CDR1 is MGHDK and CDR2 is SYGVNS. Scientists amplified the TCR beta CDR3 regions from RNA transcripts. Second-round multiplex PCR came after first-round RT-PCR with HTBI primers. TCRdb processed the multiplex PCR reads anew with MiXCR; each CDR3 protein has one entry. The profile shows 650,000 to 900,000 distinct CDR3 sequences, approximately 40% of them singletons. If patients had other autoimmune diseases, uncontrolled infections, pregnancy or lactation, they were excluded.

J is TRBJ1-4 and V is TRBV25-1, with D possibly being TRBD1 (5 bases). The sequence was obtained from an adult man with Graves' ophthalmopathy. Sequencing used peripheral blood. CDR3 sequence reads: CASTPFGAFNEKLFF. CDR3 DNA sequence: TGTGCCAGCACCCCTTTTGGGGCTTTTAATGAAAAACTGTTTTTT.